The text below deals with one TCR beta chain. Its antigen remains unidentified. The sample comes from a study of regulatory T cells in long-lasting Graves disease. The time point was: persistent/refractory GD, antithyroid drugs over 5 years with positive TRAb. Generation of the TCR library employed RNA extracted from PBMCs. Graves' disease diagnosis used American Thyroid Association guidelines. Points from the study as a whole: The study found TRBV28, TRBJ1-2 and TRBJ2-5 favored in persistent disease.

Relying on iRepertoire HTBI primers and Arm-PCR of CDR3 regions, the team built TCR beta libraries. One entry per CDR3 protein, called by TCRdb with MiXCR from the multiplex PCR reads. The sample lists about 460,000 distinct CDR3 sequences, approximately 23% occurring once. The ends were cut back, 1 base at V and 5 bases at J, with 11 bases in the middle. This CDR3 region has 13 residues. Germline V gives CDR1 GTSNPN, CDR2 SVGIG (reference sequence). This clonotype was sampled from a female donor with Graves disease. The material sequenced was peripheral blood mononuclear cells (PBMCs), taken when the disease was refractory, from a patient treated with antithyroid drugs. The chain recombines TRBV30 with TRBJ1-2; D uncertain. In nucleotides, the CDR3 is TGTGCCTGGAGTGATGGAGGGAAGTATGGCTACACCTTC. Translating gives CAWSDGGKYGYTF.